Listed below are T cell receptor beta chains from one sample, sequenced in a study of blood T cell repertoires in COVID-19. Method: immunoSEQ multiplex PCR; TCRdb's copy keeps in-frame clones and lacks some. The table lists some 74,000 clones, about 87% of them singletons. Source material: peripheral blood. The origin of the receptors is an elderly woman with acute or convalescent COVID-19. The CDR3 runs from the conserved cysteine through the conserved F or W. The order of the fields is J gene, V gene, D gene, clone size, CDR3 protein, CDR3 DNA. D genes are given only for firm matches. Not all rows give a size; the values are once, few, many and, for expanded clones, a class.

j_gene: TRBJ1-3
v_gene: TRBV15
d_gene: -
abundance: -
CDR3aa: CATSRDGSGAGNTIYF
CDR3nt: TGTGCCACCAGCAGAGATGGGTCAGGGGCTGGAAACACCATATATTTT

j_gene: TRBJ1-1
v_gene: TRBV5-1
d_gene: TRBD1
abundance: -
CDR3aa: CASSLVGQAGRNTEAFF
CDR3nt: TGCGCCAGCAGCTTGGTAGGACAGGCGGGGAGGAACACTGAAGCTTTCTTT

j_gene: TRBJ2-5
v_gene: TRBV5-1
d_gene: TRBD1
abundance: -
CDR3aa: CASSTVTGSGETQYF
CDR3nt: TGCGCCAGCAGCACTGTGACAGGGTCAGGGGAGACCCAGTACTTC

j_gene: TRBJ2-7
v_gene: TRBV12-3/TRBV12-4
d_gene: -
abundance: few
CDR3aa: CASSLGASYEQYF
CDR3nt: TGTGCCAGCAGTTTAGGCGCATCCTACGAGCAGTACTTC

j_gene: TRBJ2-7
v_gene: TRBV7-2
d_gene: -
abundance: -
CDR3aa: CASSLAGAKSYEQYF
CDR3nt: TGTGCCAGCAGCTTAGCAGGGGCAAAGTCCTACGAGCAGTACTTC

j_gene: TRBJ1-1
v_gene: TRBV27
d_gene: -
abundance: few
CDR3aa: CASSTRAGVAFF
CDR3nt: TGTGCCAGCAGTACCAGGGCAGGGGTAGCTTTCTTT

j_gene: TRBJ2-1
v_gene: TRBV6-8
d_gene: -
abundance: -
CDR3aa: CASSPHTSIEQFF
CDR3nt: TGTGCCAGCAGTCCGCACACTAGTATTGAGCAGTTCTTC

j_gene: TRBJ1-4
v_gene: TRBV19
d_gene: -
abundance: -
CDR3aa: CASSRGRAATNEKLFF
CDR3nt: TGTGCCAGTAGTAGAGGCAGGGCTGCAACTAATGAAAAACTGTTTTTT

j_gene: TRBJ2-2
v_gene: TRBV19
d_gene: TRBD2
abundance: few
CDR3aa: CASTRTSGSSGELFF
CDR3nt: TGTGCCAGTACTCGGACTAGCGGGAGTTCCGGGGAGCTGTTTTTT

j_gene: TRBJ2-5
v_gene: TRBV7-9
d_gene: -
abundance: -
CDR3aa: CASSPFALEETQYF
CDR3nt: TGTGCCAGCAGCCCCTTCGCCCTAGAGGAGACCCAGTACTTC

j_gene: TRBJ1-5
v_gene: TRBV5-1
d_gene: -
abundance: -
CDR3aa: CASSLTGLSNQPQHF
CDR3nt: TGCGCCAGCAGCTTGACCGGACTAAGCAATCAGCCCCAGCATTTT

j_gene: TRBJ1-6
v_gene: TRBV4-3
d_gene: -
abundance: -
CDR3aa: CASSQEKSRGLPLHF
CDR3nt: TGCGCCAGCAGCCAAGAAAAGTCGAGAGGTCTTCCCCTCCACTTT

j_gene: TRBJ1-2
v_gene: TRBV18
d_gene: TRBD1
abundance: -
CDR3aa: CASSPGRGQGTYGYTF
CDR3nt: TGTGCCAGCTCACCCGGGCGAGGACAGGGGACCTATGGCTACACCTTC

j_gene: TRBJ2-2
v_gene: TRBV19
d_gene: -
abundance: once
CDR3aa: CASSRTVTGELFF
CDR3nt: TGTGCCAGTTCGAGGACAGTGACCGGGGAGCTGTTTTTT

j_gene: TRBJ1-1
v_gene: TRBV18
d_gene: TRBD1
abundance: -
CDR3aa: CASSRGTGAVNTEAFF
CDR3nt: TGTGCCAGCTCCCGCGGGACAGGGGCGGTGAACACTGAAGCTTTCTTT

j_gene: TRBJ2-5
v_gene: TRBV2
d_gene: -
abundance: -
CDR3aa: CASSTTTVTRTQYF
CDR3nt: TGTGCCAGCAGTACGACTACCGTGACACGGACCCAGTACTTC

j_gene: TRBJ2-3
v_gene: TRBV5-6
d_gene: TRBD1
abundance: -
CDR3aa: CASSLNRGQTDTQYF
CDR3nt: TGTGCCAGCAGCTTGAACAGGGGGCAAACAGATACGCAGTATTTT

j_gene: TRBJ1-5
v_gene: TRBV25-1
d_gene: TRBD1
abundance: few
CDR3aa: CASRGQGNNQPQHF
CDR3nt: TGTGCCAGCAGAGGACAGGGAAACAATCAGCCCCAGCATTTT

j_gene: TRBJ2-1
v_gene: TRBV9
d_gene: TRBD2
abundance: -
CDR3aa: CASSVKAGGGNEQFF
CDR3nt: TGTGCCAGCAGCGTCAAGGCGGGAGGGGGGAATGAGCAGTTCTTC

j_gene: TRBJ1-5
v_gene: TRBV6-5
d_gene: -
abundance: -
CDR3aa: CASSSHRSNQPQHF
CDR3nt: TGTGCCAGCAGTTCCCACAGGAGCAATCAGCCCCAGCATTTT

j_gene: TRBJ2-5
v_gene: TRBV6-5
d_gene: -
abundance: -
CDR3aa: CASSYEYSQETQYF
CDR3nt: TGTGCCAGCAGTTATGAATACTCCCAAGAGACCCAGTACTTC

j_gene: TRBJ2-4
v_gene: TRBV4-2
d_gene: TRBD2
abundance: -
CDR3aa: CASSQGTSGGENIQYF
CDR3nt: TGTGCCAGCAGCCAGGGGACTAGCGGGGGGGAAAACATTCAGTACTTC

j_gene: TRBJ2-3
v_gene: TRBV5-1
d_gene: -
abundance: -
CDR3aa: CASSSNTDTQYF
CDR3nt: TGCGCCAGCAGCTCCAACACAGATACGCAGTATTTT

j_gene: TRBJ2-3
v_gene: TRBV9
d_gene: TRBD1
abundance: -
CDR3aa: CASSVETGFGADTQYF
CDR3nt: TGTGCCAGCAGCGTAGAGACAGGGTTTGGCGCAGATACGCAGTATTTT

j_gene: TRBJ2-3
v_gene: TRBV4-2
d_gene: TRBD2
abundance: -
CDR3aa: CASSRTLRGADTQYF
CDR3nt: TGTGCCAGCAGCCGCACTCTGCGGGGGGCAGATACGCAGTATTTT

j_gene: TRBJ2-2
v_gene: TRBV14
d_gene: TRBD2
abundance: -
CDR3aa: CASSQASGITGELFF
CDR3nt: TGTGCCAGCAGCCAAGCCAGCGGGATCACCGGGGAGCTGTTTTTT

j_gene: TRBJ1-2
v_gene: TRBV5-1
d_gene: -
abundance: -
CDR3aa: CASSLGGELNYGYTF
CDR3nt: TGCGCCAGCAGCTTAGGGGGGGAGCTTAACTATGGCTACACCTTC

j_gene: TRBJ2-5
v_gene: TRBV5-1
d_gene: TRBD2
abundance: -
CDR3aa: CASSSGLAVLQETQYF
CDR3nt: TGCGCCAGCAGCTCCGGACTAGCGGTTTTACAAGAGACCCAGTACTTC

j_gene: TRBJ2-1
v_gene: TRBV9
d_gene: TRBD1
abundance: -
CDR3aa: CASSVGAGQGPEQFF
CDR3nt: TGTGCCAGCAGCGTAGGAGCGGGACAGGGACCTGAGCAGTTCTTC

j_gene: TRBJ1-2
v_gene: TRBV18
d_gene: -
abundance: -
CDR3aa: CASSSRGWASSDYGYTF
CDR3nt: TGTGCCAGCTCGTCTAGGGGCTGGGCTAGTTCGGACTATGGCTACACCTTC